A single sample gave rise to the 25 T cell receptor beta chains below, sequenced in a study of human T cells and chemical hapten exposure. Via MiXCR, TCRdb re-called the RACE reads, giving one row per CDR3 protein. The table includes roughly 160,000 distinct CDR3 sequences, about 14% detected once. Time point here: patch test 1, 2 weeks after DPC sensitization. Treatment reported: therapeutic diphenylcyclopropenone sensitization with weekly scalp DPC. The specimen comprised whole blood, sampled in connection with sensitization to the hapten diphenylcyclopropenone (DPC). These receptor sequences come from a woman aged 25 to 39 with alopecia areata. Some clones in this sample may be carry-over from other donors' samples.

There are a few counts of this clonotype. The chain couples TRBV4-3 to TRBJ2-5; no clear D gene. Germline values: CDR1 LGHNA, CDR2 YSLEER. Trimming pared 5 bases from V and 5 bases from J, leaving 12 bases between. The CDR3 sequence is 13 residues long. The CDR3 DNA reads TGCGCCAGCAGCAAGAGAATGGGGGAGACCCAGTACTTC. Translation gives CASSKRMGETQYF.

The V call is TRBV7-2, the J call TRBJ1-5; 8 positions agree with TRBD1. This CDR3 has 16 residues. Germline CDR1 SGHTA, CDR2 FQGNSA. After removal of 2 bases from V and 3 bases from J, the junction contained 6 bases not matched to a gene. CDR3 amino acids: CASSLSGGFNNQPQHF. CDR3 DNA sequence: TGTGCCAGCAGCTTATCAGGGGGCTTTAACAATCAGCCCCAGCATTTT.

This sequence joins TRBV4-3 and TRBJ2-1, with D unresolved. This CDR3 has 17 residues. The V and J ends lost 4 bases and 2 bases respectively, with 18 bases between them. Germline-derived CDR1 and CDR2 are LGHNA and YSLEER. CDR3: CASSPRLWPPPYNEQFF. CDR3 DNA sequence: TGCGCCAGCAGCCCCCGGCTGTGGCCCCCTCCCTACAATGAGCAGTTCTTC.

A few counts support this clonotype. The V gene is TRBV28, the J gene TRBJ1-3; no clear D gene. This CDR3 spans 16 amino acids. Germline V lookup: CDR1 MDHEN, CDR2 SYDVKM. The V and J ends lost 4 bases and 0 bases respectively, with 13 bases between them. CDR3 in amino acids: CASSSQIVPSGNTIYF. The CDR3 DNA reads TGTGCCAGCAGTTCTCAAATAGTCCCCTCTGGAAACACCATATATTTT. The variable domain in full, with the rest retrieved from reference TRBV28 and TRBJ1-3, is DVKVTQSSRYLVKRTGEKVFLECVQDMDHENMFWYRQDPGLGLRLIYFSYDVKMKEKGDIPEGYSVSREKKERFSLILESASTNQTSMYLCASSSQIVPSGNTIYFGEGSWLTVV.

V usage is TRBV7-9 and J usage is TRBJ2-3; D remains ambiguous. CDR1 is SEHNR, CDR2 FQNEAQ, per germline (reference sequence). The CDR3 is 14 residues long. V was cut by 5 bases and J by 4 bases, with 13 bases left in between. This CDR3 is CASSPLGGPDTQYF. The CDR3 bases are TGTGCCAGCAGCCCCCTGGGTGGCCCAGATACGCAGTATTTT.

The table lists this clonotype with a few counts. The chain has TRBV30 and TRBJ2-1, with D perhaps matching TRBD2 (6 bases). This CDR3 is 12 amino acids long. In germline, CDR1 is GTSNPN, CDR2 SVGIG (reference sequence). The germline V and J ends were trimmed by 2 bases and 7 bases, with 9 bases remaining between them. The CDR3 coding sequence is TGTGCCTGGAGTACTAGCTTAAATGAGCAGTTCTTC. Amino acids: CAWSTSLNEQFF.

This clonotype was seen repeatedly, ten times or more. This chain connects TRBV20-1 to TRBJ2-1, with D uncertain. Germline V CDR1 and CDR2: DFQATT, SNEGSKA (reference sequence). The CDR3 spans 13 residues. Deletions cut 5 bases from V and 5 bases from J, with 13 bases between. In DNA, the CDR3 is TGCAGTGCTCCTCAAGGTTGGAACAATGAGCAGTTCTTC. This codes for CSAPQGWNNEQFF.

V is TRBV30 and J is TRBJ1-1, with D uncertain. Per germline, CDR1 GTSNPN and CDR2 SVGIG (reference sequence). V dropped 5 bases and J dropped 5 bases, with 18 bases sitting between them. There are 14 residues in the CDR3. The CDR3 protein is CAWAATLGGTEAFF. CDR3 sequence (DNA): TGTGCCTGGGCGGCTACCCTTGGAGGGACTGAAGCTTTCTTT.

The sample holds a few counts of this clonotype. V gene TRBV7-2 combines with J gene TRBJ2-3; no clear D gene. The CDR3 contains 13 residues. Trimming stripped 5 bases from V and 4 bases from J, with 10 bases between. From germline, CDR1 is SGHTA and CDR2 FQGNSA. The CDR3 nucleotides are TGTGCCAGCAGCCCCTATCAGGCAGATACGCAGTATTTT. Residues: CASSPYQADTQYF.

A few counts support this clonotype. CDR3 sequence (DNA): TGCGCCAGCACCCGGGGACAGGGTGCAGAGACCCAGTACTTC. Translating it yields CASTRGQGAETQYF. The rearrangement uses TRBV5-1 and TRBJ2-5; the match to TRBD1 covers 9 bases. CDR1 is SGHRS, CDR2 YFSETQ, per germline. The CDR3 sequence is 14 residues long. The V gene end was trimmed by 6 bases and the J gene end by 4 bases; junction bases not matched to a gene: 7. Full variable domain (rest looked up from reference TRBV5-1 and TRBJ2-5): KAGVTQTPRYLIKTRGQQVTLSCSPISGHRSVSWYQQTPGQGLQFLFEYFSETQRNKGNFPGRFSGRQFSNSRSEMNVSTLELGDSALYLCASTRGQGAETQYFGPGTRLLVL.

The sample holds many counts of this clonotype. V gene TRBV28 combines with J gene TRBJ2-3; 7 bases line up with TRBD2. Germline V CDR1 and CDR2: MDHEN, SYDVKM. V dropped 9 bases and J dropped 0; count of bases not matched to a gene: 3. CDR3 length: 13 amino acids. Here the CDR3 reads CASSGGSTDTQYF. The CDR3 region has the DNA TGTGCCAGTTCCGGGGGGAGCACAGATACGCAGTATTTT.

This chain joins TRBV14 and TRBJ1-2, with D possibly TRBD1 on 6 matching bases. Germline V gene sequence: CDR1 SGHDN, CDR2 FVKESK. Trimming took 4 bases from V and 4 from J, leaving 19 bases between them. The CDR3 is 16 residues long. As DNA, the CDR3 is TGTGCCAGCAGCCTGATGTCCGGGACAATTTCCTATGGCTACACCTTC. Translation gives CASSLMSGTISYGYTF.

The chain is built from TRBV7-2 and TRBJ1-4, with D possibly TRBD1 on 6 matching bases. V lost 5 bases to trimming and J lost 3 bases, with 10 bases between them. Germline CDR1 is SGHTA and CDR2 is FQGNSA. The CDR3 extends over 14 amino acids. The CDR3 region is CASSLQGSNEKLFF. The CDR3 nucleotides are TGTGCCAGCAGCCTACAGGGTTCTAATGAAAAACTGTTTTTT. Supplemented by reference TRBV7-2 and TRBJ1-4, the full variable domain reads GAGVSQSPSNKVTEKGKDVELRCDPISGHTALYWYRQSLGQGLEFLIYFQGNSAPDKSGLPSDRFSAERTGGSVSTLTIQRTQQEDSAVYLCASSLQGSNEKLFFGSGTQLSVL.

This chain joins TRBV5-3 and TRBJ1-6; the D gene is possibly TRBD1 (6 bases). TRBV5-3 is an open reading frame, and its role is uncertain. The CDR3 has 16 amino acids. V shed 6 bases and J shed 9 bases, with 22 bases lying between them. CDR3 in amino acids: CARIGALDRKISPLHF. CDR3 sequence (DNA): TGTGCCAGAATCGGGGCCCTGGACAGAAAAATTTCACCCCTCCACTTT.

This clonotype appeared a few times. The V and J genes are TRBV25-1 and TRBJ2-7; no firm D call. CDR1 and CDR2 from the germline V gene are MGHDK and SYGVNS. Trimming left V 3 bases short and J 0 bases short, with 3 bases between. CDR3 length: 12 amino acids. The CDR3 nucleotides read TGTGCCAGCAGTGACAACTCCTACGAGCAGTACTTC. Protein product: CASSDNSYEQYF.

This clonotype was seen a handful of times. The chain recombines TRBV4-3 with TRBJ1-5, with D perhaps TRBD1 (5 bases). CDR3 length: 16 residues. Trimming pared 0 bases from V and 0 bases from J, leaving 9 bases between. The germline gives CDR1 LGHNA, CDR2 YSLEER. CDR3 DNA sequence: TGCGCCAGCAGCCAAGAGGCAGGGTCTAGCAATCAGCCCCAGCATTTT. Its translation: CASSQEAGSSNQPQHF.

V gene TRBV7-3 combines with J gene TRBJ1-5, with 7 bases that match TRBD1. The CDR3 is 15 residues long. In germline, CDR1 is SGHTA, CDR2 FQGTGA. V shed 6 bases, J shed 5 bases, and the junction held 10 bases outside the gene matches. The CDR3 protein is CASRYSGTADQPQHF. The CDR3 DNA is TGTGCCAGCAGATACAGCGGGACAGCCGATCAGCCCCAGCATTTT.

This clonotype was seen repeatedly, ten times or more. The CDR3 sequence is CASSRRVGRTYNEQFF. CDR3 nucleotides: TGTGCCAGCAGTCGAAGGGTGGGTAGAACCTACAATGAGCAGTTCTTC. The chain recombines TRBV6-5 with TRBJ2-1; D unclear. Per the germline V gene, CDR1 is MNHEY and CDR2 is SVGAGI. The CDR3 is 16 residues long. The ends were cut back, 5 bases at V and 2 bases at J, with 16 bases in the middle.

This clonotype was detected only a few times. CDR3 nucleotides: TGCAGTGCTCGACAGGGGGCGAGGACTGAAGCTTTCTTT. Its translation: CSARQGARTEAFF. The V call is TRBV20-1, the J call TRBJ1-1; 10 bases are shared with TRBD1. V was clipped by 5 bases and J by 5 bases; unmatched bases: 5. Looked up from germline, CDR1 is DFQATT and CDR2 is SNEGSKA (reference sequence). This CDR3 comprises 13 residues.

This clonotype was recorded only once. This chain uses TRBV12-3 or TRBV12-4 with TRBJ1-2; D possibly corresponds to TRBD1 (6 bases). Trimming pared 7 bases from V and 4 bases from J, leaving 13 bases between. The CDR3 length is 13 residues. CDR3 sequence reads: CASNQGLSYGYTF. CDR3 in DNA: TGTGCCAGCAATCAGGGGCTGAGCTATGGCTACACCTTC.

The genes are TRBV7-2 and TRBJ2-3; no clear D. The CDR3 has 13 residues. With 1 base removed from V and 4 bases from J, the gap between germline ends came to 6 bases. Germline CDR1 reads SGHTA; CDR2 reads FQGNSA. CDR3 bases: TGTGCCAGCAGCTTAGTCCGTGCAGATACGCAGTATTTT. Protein: CASSLVRADTQYF.

The V and J genes are TRBV29-1 and TRBJ2-2; D remains unclear. The V and J ends lost 3 bases and 1 base respectively, with 3 bases between them. The CDR3 length is 12 residues. Germline CDR1 SQVTM, CDR2 ANQGSEA. CDR3 nucleotides: TGCAGCGTTGATCGGAACACCGGGGAGCTGTTTTTT. Its translation is CSVDRNTGELFF.

This clonotype showed up many times. The gene calls are TRBV19 and TRBJ2-1, with 9 positions matching TRBD2. Unmatched junction bases numbered 11, after V lost 7 bases and J lost 7 bases. This CDR3 comprises 15 residues. The germline V gene encodes CDR1 LNHDA and CDR2 SQIVND (reference sequence). The CDR3 bases are TGTGCCAGTAACTCTCTAGCGGGGTCTACGAATGAGCAGTTCTTC. It specifies CASNSLAGSTNEQFF.

This chain uses TRBV5-6 with TRBJ2-7; no clear D. Germline lookup yields CDR1 SGHDT and CDR2 YYEEEE. There are 12 residues in the CDR3. V lost 3 bases and J 5 bases, leaving 9 bases between the germline ends. The CDR3 DNA reads TGTGCCAGCAGCTGGTCGGTGGACGAGCAGTACTTC. This sequence encodes CASSWSVDEQYF. The full variable domain, in which reference TRBV5-6 and TRBJ2-7 provide the parts outside the CDR3, is DAGVTQSPTHLIKTRGQQVTLRCSPKSGHDTVSWYQQALGQGPQFIFQYYEEEERQRGNFPDRFSGHQFPNYSSELNVNALLLGDSALYLCASSWSVDEQYFGPGTRLTVT.

This clonotype occurred a few times. The rearrangement links TRBV10-3 to TRBJ2-1, with 8 positions matching TRBD2. Germline trimming cut 9 bases from V and 5 bases from J; bases unmatched to any gene: 3. CDR1 is ENHRY, CDR2 SYGVKD, per germline. The CDR3 sequence is 12 residues long. The CDR3 coding sequence is TGTGCCATGAGCGGGGGAAACAATGAGCAGTTCTTC. Translating gives CAMSGGNNEQFF.